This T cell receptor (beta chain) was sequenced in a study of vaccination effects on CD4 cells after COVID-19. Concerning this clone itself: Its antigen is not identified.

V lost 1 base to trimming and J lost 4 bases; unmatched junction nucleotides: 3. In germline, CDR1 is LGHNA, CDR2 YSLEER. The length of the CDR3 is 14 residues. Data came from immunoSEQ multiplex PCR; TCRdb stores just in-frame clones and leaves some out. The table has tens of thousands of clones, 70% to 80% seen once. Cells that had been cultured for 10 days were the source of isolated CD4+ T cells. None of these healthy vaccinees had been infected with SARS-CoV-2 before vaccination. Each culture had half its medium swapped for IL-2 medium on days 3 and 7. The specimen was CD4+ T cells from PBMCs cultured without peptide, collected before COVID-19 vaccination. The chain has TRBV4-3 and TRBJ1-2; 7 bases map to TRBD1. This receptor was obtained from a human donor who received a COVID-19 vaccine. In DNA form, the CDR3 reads TGCGCCAGCAGCCAAGGGGGACAGTCCTATGGCTACACCTTC. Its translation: CASSQGGQSYGYTF.